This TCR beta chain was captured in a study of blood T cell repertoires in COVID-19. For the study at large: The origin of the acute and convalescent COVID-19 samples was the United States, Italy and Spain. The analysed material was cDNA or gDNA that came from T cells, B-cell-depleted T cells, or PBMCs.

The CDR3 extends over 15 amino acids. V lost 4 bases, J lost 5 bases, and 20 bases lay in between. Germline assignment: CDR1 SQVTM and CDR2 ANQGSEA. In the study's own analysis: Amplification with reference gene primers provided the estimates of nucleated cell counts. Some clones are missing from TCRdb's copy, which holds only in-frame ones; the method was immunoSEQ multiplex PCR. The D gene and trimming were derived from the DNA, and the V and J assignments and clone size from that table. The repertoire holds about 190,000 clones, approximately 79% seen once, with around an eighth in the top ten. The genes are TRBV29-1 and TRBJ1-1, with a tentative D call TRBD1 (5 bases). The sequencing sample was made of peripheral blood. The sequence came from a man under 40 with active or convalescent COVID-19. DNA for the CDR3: TGCAGCGTTGGGGGACTAATTGGGGGTGGGACTGAAGCTTTCTTT. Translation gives CSVGGLIGGGTEAFF.